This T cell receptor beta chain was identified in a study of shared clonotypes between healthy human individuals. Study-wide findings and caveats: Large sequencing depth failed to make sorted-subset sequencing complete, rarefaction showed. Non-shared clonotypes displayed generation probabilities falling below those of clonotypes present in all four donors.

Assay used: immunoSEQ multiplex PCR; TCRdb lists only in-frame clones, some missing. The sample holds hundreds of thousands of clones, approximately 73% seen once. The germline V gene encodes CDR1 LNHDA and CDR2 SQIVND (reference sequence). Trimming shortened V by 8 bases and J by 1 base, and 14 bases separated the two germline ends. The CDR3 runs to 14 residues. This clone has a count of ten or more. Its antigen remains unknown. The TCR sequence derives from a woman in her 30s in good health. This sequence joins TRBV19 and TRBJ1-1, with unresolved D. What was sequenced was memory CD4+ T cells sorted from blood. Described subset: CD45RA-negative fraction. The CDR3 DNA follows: TGTGCCAGTCGAAAGGGAGACGGGAACACTGAAGCTTTCTTT. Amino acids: CASRKGDGNTEAFF. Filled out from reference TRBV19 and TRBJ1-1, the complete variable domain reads DGGITQSPKYLFRKEGQNVTLSCEQNLNHDAMYWYRQDPGQGLRLIYYSQIVNDFQKGDIAEGYSVSREKKESFPLTVTSAQKNPTAFYLCASRKGDGNTEAFFGQGTRLTVV.